These 13 T cell receptor beta chains share one sample of origin, sequenced in a study of T-cell memory formation after mild COVID-19. In TCRdb, the 5' RACE reads were re-called with MiXCR into one record per CDR3 protein. Of roughly 200,000 distinct CDR3 sequences listed, 9.5% are singletons. The sequenced material came from PBMCs or a T cell subset sorted from them (not recorded which). These receptors were taken from a man aged 18 to 29 who had mild COVID-19 (a few samples of this study predate the infection). Cell type and time point are not known.

This chain links TRBV6-5 with TRBJ2-2; D gene ambiguous. Germline V CDR1 and CDR2: MNHEY, SVGAGI. This CDR3 region has 16 residues. Trimming took 6 bases from V and 0 from J, leaving 14 bases between them. The CDR3 nucleotides are TGTGCCAGCAGCCGGCGAGCCCTTTCGAACACCGGGGAGCTGTTTTTT. Translating gives CASSRRALSNTGELFF.

J is TRBJ2-5 and V is TRBV5-1; D unresolved. The CDR3 extends over 15 amino acids. In germline, CDR1 is SGHRS, CDR2 YFSETQ. Between the trimmed V and J ends, which lost 1 base and 3 bases, there was a span of 13 bases. CDR3 loop: CASSLIPTFEETQYF. DNA for the CDR3: TGCGCCAGCAGCTTGATTCCTACATTCGAAGAGACCCAGTACTTC. Complete variable domain (other parts from reference TRBV5-1 and TRBJ2-5): KAGVTQTPRYLIKTRGQQVTLSCSPISGHRSVSWYQQTPGQGLQFLFEYFSETQRNKGNFPGRFSGRQFSNSRSEMNVSTLELGDSALYLCASSLIPTFEETQYFGPGTRLLVL.

This clonotype occurred a few times. The rearrangement links TRBV30 to TRBJ1-3; D is uncertain. Deletions cut 3 bases from V and 3 bases from J, with 6 bases between. The CDR3 runs 12 residues. The germline CDR1 and CDR2 sequences are GTSNPN and SVGIG (reference sequence). The CDR3 here is CAWSQSGNTIYF. The DNA for the CDR3 is TGTGCCTGGAGCCAGAGTGGAAACACCATATATTTT.

This chain connects TRBV28 to TRBJ2-6; 9 bases align to TRBD1. Germline CDR1 reads MDHEN; CDR2 reads SYDVKM. There are 16 residues in the CDR3. With V trimmed by 11 bases and J by 4 bases, 12 bases remained unmatched. The CDR3 reads CAARGYRGRGANVLTF. CDR3 DNA sequence: TGTGCCGCGAGAGGCTACAGGGGGCGAGGGGCCAACGTCCTGACTTTC.

The table lists this clonotype with a few counts. The chain employs TRBV12-3 or TRBV12-4 and TRBJ2-3; D tentatively reads TRBD1 or TRBD2 (6 bases each). The V and J ends lost 5 bases and 1 base respectively, with 16 bases between them. The CDR3 is 16 residues long. CDR3: CASSSHGGLGTDTQYF. The CDR3 DNA reads as TGTGCCAGCAGTAGCCATGGGGGGCTTGGCACAGATACGCAGTATTTT.

This clonotype was seen repeatedly, ten times or more. The chain joins TRBV12-3 or TRBV12-4 to TRBJ1-5; D gene ambiguous. CDR3 length: 13 amino acids. The ends were cut back, 7 bases at V and 1 base at J, with 8 bases in the middle. For the CDR3, the DNA is TGTGCCAGCACCGGGCTAAGCAATCAGCCCCAGCATTTT. Its translation: CASTGLSNQPQHF.

This chain links TRBV11-2 with TRBJ1-1; D gene ambiguous. This CDR3 has 15 amino acids. Looked up from germline, CDR1 is SGHAT and CDR2 is FQNNGV. V shed 4 bases and J shed 3 bases, with 15 bases lying between them. CDR3 in DNA: TGTGCCAGCAGCTCCCCGTCGGCGTCGGACACTGAAGCTTTCTTT. The encoded protein is CASSSPSASDTEAFF.

The table lists this clonotype with many counts. The V and J genes are TRBV28 and TRBJ2-1; 7 nucleotides align to TRBD1. The V gene end was trimmed by 8 bases and the J gene end by 1 base; junction bases not matched to a gene: 11. The CDR3 has 16 amino acids. The germline gives CDR1 MDHEN, CDR2 SYDVKM. CDR3 sequence reads: CASDQPFRGSYNEQFF. The CDR3 coding sequence is TGTGCCAGCGACCAACCATTCAGGGGGTCCTACAATGAGCAGTTCTTC.

This clonotype came up a few times. CDR3 DNA sequence: TGTGCCAGCAGTCTTCTTCGGGACGATGAAGCTTTCTTT. Translating gives CASSLLRDDEAFF. The V gene is TRBV21-1, the J gene TRBJ1-1; the table gives TRBD1 as D, unverified against the DNA. TRBV21-1 is described as a pseudogene. The CDR3 consists of 13 residues.

J is TRBJ1-6 and V is TRBV11-3; D remains unclear. Trimming cost V 4 bases and J 7 bases, with 8 bases left between them. In germline, CDR1 is SGHNT, CDR2 YENEEA. The CDR3 has 13 residues. CDR3 loop: CASSSGWNSPLHF. The CDR3 coding sequence is TGTGCCAGCAGCTCCGGGTGGAATTCACCCCTCCACTTT.

This clonotype was counted between two and nine times. This rearrangement joins TRBV6-6 to TRBJ1-2; D not resolved. Trimming took 6 bases from V and 4 from J, leaving 15 bases between them. CDR3 length equals 14 residues. Germline V gene lookup returns CDR1 MNHNY and CDR2 SVGAGI (reference sequence). CDR3 residues: CASRETSRPYGYTF. CDR3 in DNA: TGTGCCAGCAGAGAAACCTCGAGACCCTATGGCTACACCTTC.

The chain employs TRBV7-2 and TRBJ2-1; 7 nucleotides line up with TRBD2. V trimming: 7 bases; J trimming: 2 bases; junction bases outside the gene matches: 11. The CDR3 is 16 residues long. CDR1 and CDR2 (germline): SGHTA, FQGNSA. As DNA, the CDR3 is TGTGCCAGCATGCGCATGGGAGCGGGGACCTACAATGAGCAGTTCTTC. Translating it yields CASMRMGAGTYNEQFF.

This clonotype has just a few counts. The chain employs TRBV12-3 or TRBV12-4 and TRBJ1-2, with unresolved D. This CDR3 contains 14 residues. Trimming shortened V by 5 bases and J by 7 bases, and 17 bases separated the two germline ends. The CDR3 reads CASSQTAGRGGYTF. CDR3 DNA sequence: TGTGCCAGCAGTCAAACAGCGGGCCGTGGTGGCTACACCTTC.